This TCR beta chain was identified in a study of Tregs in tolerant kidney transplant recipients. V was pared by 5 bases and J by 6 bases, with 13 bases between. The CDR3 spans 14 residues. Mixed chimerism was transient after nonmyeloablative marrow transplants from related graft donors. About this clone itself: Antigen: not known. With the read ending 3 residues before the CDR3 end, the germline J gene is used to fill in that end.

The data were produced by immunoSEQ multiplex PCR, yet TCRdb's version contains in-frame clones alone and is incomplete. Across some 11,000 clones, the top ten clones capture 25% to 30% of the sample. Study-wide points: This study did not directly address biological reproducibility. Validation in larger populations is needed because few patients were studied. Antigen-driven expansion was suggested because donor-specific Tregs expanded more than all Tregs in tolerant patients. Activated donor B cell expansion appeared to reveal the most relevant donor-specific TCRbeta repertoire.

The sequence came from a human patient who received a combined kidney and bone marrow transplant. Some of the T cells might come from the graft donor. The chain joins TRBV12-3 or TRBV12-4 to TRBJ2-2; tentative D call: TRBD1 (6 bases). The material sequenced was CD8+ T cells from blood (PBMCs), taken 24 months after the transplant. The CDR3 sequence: CASSDTGFSGELFF. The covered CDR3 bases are TGTGCCAGCAGTGATACAGGGTTCTCCGGGGAG.